Listed below are T cell receptor beta chains from one sample, sequenced in a study of T cell responses to AZD1222 COVID-19 vaccine. Assay: immunoSEQ multiplex PCR; the TCRdb copy retains only in-frame clones and omits some. The table lists more than 85,000 clones, less than 90% of them singletons. The sample in question was peripheral blood, obtained on day 0 of AZD1222 vaccination. These receptors all come from an adult in good health. Each CDR3 is given with its conserved first and last residue. D genes are given only for firm matches.

TRBV30	TRBJ2-3	-	CAWSHGGLPTDTQYF	TGTGCCTGGAGTCACGGGGGGCTACCCACAGATACGCAGTATTTT
TRBV23-1	TRBJ1-2	-	CASSQSFVAVYGYGYTF	TGCGCCAGCAGTCAATCTTTCGTCGCAGTTTATGGCTATGGCTACACCTTC
TRBV3-1/TRBV3-2	TRBJ1-3	-	CASSDPHPGSSGNTIYF	TGTGCCAGCAGCGACCCCCACCCCGGGAGCTCTGGAAACACCATATATTTT
TRBV5-1	TRBJ1-4	TRBD1	CASSRTGENEKLFF	TGCGCCAGCAGCCGGACAGGGGAGAATGAAAAACTGTTTTTT
TRBV29-1	TRBJ2-1	TRBD2	CSVEGEGPTYNEQFF	TGCAGCGTTGAAGGGGAGGGGCCCACCTACAATGAGCAGTTCTTC
TRBV6-4	TRBJ1-5	-	CASSESGRDQPQHF	TGTGCCAGCAGTGAATCTGGACGGGATCAGCCCCAGCATTTT
TRBV27	TRBJ1-6	TRBD1	CASSSRVWVRGLHNSPLHF	TGTGCCAGCAGTTCGAGGGTGTGGGTTAGGGGGCTCCATAATTCACCCCTCCACTTT
TRBV10-2	TRBJ1-5	TRBD1	CASREGGWQPQHF	TGCGCCAGCAGGGAAGGGGGCTGGCAGCCCCAGCATTTT
TRBV3-1/TRBV3-2	TRBJ2-6	-	CASRRFQGTGANVLTF	TGTGCCAGCAGACGGTTCCAGGGGACAGGGGCCAACGTCCTGACTTTC
TRBV7-9	TRBJ1-6	TRBD1	CASSSTGGNSPLHF	TGTGCCAGCAGCTCGACAGGGGGCAATTCACCCCTCCACTTT
TRBV2	TRBJ2-7	TRBD1	CASRGPGQGYEQYF	TGTGCCAGCAGGGGACCGGGACAGGGTTACGAGCAGTACTTC